Given below is one T cell receptor beta chain in context. No antigen is known for it. This specimen belongs to a study of T cell responses to AZD1222 COVID-19 vaccine. Libraries were prepared by immunoSEQ multiplex PCR; TCRdb keeps only in-frame clonotypes and omits some of them. The table shows 70,000 to 100,000 clones, with more than 85% occurring only once. The study's findings and limits: Dominant CD4 TCR responses targeted spike regions 160-218 and 743-854. Recipients of AZD1222 seropositive at baseline numbered only 5 to 7. Spike-specific TCR breadth and depth rose after two AZD1222 doses. Close to half of all spike-specific TCRs reportedly target regions of the variants that are unmutated.

The sample was peripheral blood, taken 28 days after the second AZD1222 dose. The sequence was collected from an adult who received the AZD1222 COVID-19 vaccine.

This chain's CDR3 is CASSLVLGLRKNIQYF. In DNA form, the CDR3 reads TGTGCCAGCAGCTTAGTCCTAGGGTTGAGAAAAAACATTCAGTACTTC. V is TRBV7-2 and J is TRBJ2-4; D is unclear. The germline V and J ends were trimmed by 1 base and 4 bases, with 14 bases remaining between them. The germline CDR1 and CDR2 sequences are SGHTA and FQGNSA. The CDR3 consists of 16 residues.